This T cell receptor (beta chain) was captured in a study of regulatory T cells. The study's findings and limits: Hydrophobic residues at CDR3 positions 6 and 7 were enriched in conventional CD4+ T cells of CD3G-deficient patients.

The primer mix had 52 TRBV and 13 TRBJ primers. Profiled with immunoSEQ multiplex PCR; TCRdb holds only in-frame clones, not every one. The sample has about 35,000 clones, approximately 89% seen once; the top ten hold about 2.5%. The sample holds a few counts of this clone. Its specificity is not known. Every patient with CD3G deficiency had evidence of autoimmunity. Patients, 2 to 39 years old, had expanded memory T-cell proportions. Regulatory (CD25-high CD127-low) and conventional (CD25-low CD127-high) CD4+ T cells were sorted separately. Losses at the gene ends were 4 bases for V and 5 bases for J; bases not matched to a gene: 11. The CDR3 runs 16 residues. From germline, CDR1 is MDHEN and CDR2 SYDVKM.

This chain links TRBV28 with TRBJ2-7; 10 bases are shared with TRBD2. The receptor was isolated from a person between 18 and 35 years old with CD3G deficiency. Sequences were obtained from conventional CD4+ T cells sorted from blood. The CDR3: CASSSPPGLAYHEQYF. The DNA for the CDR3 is TGTGCCAGCAGTTCCCCCCCGGGACTAGCGTACCACGAGCAGTACTTC.